This T cell receptor (beta chain) was recovered during a study of CXCR3-negative and CXCR3-positive naive CD8 T cells. Study overall: Per library, roughly 1.5 +/- 0.3 million reads; about 135 million TRB reads overall.

Regarding the study as a whole: Both of the naive subsets showed about the same high diversity, but memory CD8+ cells had much less. After cryopreservation, expression of CXCR3 was partially reduced, and most assays were run with fresh PBMCs. Hydrophobicity of TRB CDR3s was greater in CXCR3-positive naive cells than in CXCR3-negative naive cells.

A remark on this clonotype: Its antigen is not identified.

The CDR3 totals 16 residues. Germline CDR1 is MNHNY and CDR2 is SVGAGI (reference sequence). Each TRB cDNA library was prepared by 5' RACE (with UMI labels). For each CDR3 protein, TCRdb gives one entry from its re-call of the 5' RACE reads, without DNA. Its listing shows over 70,000 distinct CDR3 sequences. Sorting was done in triplicate for each CD8+ T cell subset (approximately 310,000 cells each). This TCR derives from a human donor in good health. Some clones in this sample may be carry-over from other donors' samples. Source material: naive CXCR3+ CD8+ T cells from blood. Specified subset: CD45RO-CCR7+CD27+CD95- naive CD8+ T cells expressing CXCR3 (TNR3+). V usage is TRBV6-6 and J usage is TRBJ1-4; TCRdb returns TRBD1, unconfirmable since there is no DNA. The CDR3 sequence: CASSFLRQGSDEKLFF.